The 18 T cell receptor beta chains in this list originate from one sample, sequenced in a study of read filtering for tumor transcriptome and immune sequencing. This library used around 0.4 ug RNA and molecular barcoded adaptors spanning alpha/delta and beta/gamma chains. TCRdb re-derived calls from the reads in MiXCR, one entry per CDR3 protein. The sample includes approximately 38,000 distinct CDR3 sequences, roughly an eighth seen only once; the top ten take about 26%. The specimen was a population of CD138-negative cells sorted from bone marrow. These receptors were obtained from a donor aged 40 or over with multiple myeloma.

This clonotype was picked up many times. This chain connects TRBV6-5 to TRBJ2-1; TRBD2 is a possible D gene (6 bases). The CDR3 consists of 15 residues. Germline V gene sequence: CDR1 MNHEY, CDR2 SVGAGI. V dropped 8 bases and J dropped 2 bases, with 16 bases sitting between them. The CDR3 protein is CASGREWGTYNEQFF. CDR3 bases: TGTGCCAGCGGACGGGAGTGGGGGACCTACAATGAGCAGTTCTTC.

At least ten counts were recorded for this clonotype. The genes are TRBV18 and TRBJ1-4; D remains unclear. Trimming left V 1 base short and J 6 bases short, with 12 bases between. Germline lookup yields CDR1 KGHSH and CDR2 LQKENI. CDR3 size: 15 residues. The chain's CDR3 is CASSPLARVDEKLFF. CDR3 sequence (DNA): TGTGCCAGCTCACCACTGGCAAGGGTGGATGAAAAACTGTTTTTT.

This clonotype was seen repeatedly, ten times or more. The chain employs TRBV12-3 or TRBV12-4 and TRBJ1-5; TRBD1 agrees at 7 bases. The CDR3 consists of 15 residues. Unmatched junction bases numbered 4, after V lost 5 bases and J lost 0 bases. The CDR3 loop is CASSRGTASNQPQHF. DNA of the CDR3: TGTGCCAGCAGTCGGGGGACAGCTAGCAATCAGCCCCAGCATTTT.

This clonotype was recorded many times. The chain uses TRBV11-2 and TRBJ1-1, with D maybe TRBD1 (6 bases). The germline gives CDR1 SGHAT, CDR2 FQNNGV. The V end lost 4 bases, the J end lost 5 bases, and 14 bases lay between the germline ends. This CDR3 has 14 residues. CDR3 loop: CASSWTPRGTEAFF. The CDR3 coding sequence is TGTGCCAGCAGCTGGACCCCGAGGGGGACTGAAGCTTTCTTT.

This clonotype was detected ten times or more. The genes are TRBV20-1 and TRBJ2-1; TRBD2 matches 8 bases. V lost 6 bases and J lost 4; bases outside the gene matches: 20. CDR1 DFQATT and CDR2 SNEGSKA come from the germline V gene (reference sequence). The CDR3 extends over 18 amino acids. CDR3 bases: TGCAGTGCCAGCAACGACGGGAGGGGCGGTGGAAGGTACAATGAGCAGTTCTTC. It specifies CSASNDGRGGGRYNEQFF.

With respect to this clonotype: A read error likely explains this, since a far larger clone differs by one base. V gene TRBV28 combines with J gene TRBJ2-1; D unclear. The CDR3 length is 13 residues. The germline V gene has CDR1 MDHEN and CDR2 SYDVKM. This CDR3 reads CASSLSVYNEQLF. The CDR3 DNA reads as TGTGCCAGCAGTTTAAGCGTCTACAATGAGCAGCTCTTC.

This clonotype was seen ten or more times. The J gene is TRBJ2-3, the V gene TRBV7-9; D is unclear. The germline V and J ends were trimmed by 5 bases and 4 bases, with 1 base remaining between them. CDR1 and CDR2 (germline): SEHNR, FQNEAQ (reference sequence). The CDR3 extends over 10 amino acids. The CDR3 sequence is CASSADTQYF. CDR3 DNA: TGTGCCAGCAGCGCAGATACGCAGTATTTT.

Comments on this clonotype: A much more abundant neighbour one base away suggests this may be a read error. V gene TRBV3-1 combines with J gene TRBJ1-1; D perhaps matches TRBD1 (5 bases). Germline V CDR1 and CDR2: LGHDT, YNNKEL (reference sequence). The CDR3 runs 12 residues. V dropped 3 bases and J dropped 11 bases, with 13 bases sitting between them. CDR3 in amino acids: CASSHRGGKAFF. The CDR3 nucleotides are TGTGCCAGCAGCCATCGTGGGGGGAAGGCTTTCTTT.

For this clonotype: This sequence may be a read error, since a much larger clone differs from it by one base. The CDR3 DNA reads TGTGCCAGCAGTTTTCTTAGCGGGAGCCTCCAAGAGACCCTGTACTTC. Translation gives CASSFLSGSLQETLYF. The chain uses TRBV28 and TRBJ2-5; 9 nucleotides agree with TRBD2. The CDR3 sequence is 16 residues long. The germline V gene has CDR1 MDHEN and CDR2 SYDVKM.

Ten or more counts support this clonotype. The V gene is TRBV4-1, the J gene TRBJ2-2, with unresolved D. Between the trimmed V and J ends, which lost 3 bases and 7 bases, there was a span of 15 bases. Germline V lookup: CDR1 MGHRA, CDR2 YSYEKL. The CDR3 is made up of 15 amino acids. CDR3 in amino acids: CASSQRPSQVGELFF. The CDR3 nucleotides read TGCGCCAGCAGCCAGAGACCATCGCAAGTCGGGGAGCTGTTTTTT.

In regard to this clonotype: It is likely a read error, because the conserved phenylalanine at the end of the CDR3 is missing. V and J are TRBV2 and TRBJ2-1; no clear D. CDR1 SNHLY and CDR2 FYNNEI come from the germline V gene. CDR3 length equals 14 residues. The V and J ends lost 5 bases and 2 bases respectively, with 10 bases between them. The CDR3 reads CASSPGLTYNEQFS. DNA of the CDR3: TGTGCCAGCAGTCCCGGGTTAACCTACAATGAGCAGTTCTCC.

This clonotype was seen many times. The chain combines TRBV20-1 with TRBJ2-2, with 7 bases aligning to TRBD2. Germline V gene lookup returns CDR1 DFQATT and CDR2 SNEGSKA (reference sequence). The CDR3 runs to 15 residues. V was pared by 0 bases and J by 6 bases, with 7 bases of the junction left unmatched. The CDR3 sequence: CSARDLREGAGELFF. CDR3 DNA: TGCAGTGCTAGAGATTTAAGGGAGGGTGCCGGGGAGCTGTTTTTT.

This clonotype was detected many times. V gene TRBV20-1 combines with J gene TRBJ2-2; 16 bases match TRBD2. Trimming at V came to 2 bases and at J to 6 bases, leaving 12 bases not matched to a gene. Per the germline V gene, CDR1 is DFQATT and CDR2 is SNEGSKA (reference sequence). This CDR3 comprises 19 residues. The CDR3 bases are TGCAGTGCTAGATCCAGGGGACTAGCGGGAGGGAGAAGTGCCGGGGAGCTGTTTTTT. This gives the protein CSARSRGLAGGRSAGELFF.

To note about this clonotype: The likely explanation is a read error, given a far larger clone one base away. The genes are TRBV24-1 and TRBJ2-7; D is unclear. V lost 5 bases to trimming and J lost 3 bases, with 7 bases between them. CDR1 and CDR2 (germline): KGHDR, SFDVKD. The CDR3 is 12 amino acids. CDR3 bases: TGTGCCACCAGTGCCAGGAACTACGAGCAGTACTTC. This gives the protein CATSARNYEQYF.

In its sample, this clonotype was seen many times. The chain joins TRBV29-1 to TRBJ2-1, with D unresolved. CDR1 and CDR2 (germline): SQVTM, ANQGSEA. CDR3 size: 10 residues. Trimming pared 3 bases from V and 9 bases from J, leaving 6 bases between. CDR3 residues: CSVDVGEQFF. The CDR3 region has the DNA TGCAGCGTTGACGTCGGTGAGCAGTTCTTC.

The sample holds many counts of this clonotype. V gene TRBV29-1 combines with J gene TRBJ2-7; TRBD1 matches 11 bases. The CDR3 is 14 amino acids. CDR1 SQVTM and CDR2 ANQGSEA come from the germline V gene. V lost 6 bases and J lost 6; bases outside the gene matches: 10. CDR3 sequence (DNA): TGCAGCGTCCTGACCGGACAGGGGGCCGGCGAGCAGTACTTC. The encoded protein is CSVLTGQGAGEQYF.

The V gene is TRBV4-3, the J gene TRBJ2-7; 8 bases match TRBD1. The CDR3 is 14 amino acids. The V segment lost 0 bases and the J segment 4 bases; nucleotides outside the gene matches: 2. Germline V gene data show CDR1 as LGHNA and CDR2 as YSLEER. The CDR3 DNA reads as TGCGCCAGCAGCCAAGAAAGACAGGGGTACGAGCAGTACTTC. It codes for CASSQERQGYEQYF.

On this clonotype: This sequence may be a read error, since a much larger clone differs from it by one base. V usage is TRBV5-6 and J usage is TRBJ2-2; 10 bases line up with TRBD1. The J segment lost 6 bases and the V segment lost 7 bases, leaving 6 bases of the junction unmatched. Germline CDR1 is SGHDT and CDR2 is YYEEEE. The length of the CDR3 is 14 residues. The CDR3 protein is CASFGTGESGELFF. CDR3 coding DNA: TGTGCCAGCTTCGGGACAGGGGAATCCGGGGAGCTGTTTTTT.